These 28 T cell receptor beta chains originate from one sample sequenced in a study of identical twins. TCRdb ran MiXCR on the 5' RACE reads and lists one entry per CDR3 protein. The sample includes some 500,000 distinct CDR3 sequences, 11% to 15% of them seen just once. The sample was also linked to a second study, of yellow fever vaccine responses in identical twins.

Source material: CD4+ T cells sorted from blood. All receptors derive from a woman aged 18-29 years in good health.

This clonotype showed up many times. The chain is built from TRBV6-5 and TRBJ2-7; 11 bases agree with TRBD1. J was trimmed by 3 bases and V by 2 bases; bases with no gene match: 0. Germline CDR1 and CDR2: MNHEY and SVGAGI. The CDR3 totals 14 residues. This chain's CDR3 is CASSYGTGGYEQYF. As DNA, the CDR3 is TGTGCCAGCAGTTACGGGACAGGGGGCTACGAGCAGTACTTC.

CDR3 in amino acids: CASSITDEQFF. As DNA, the CDR3 is TGTGCCAGTAGTATAACCGACGAGCAGTTCTTC. The chain links TRBV19 to TRBJ2-1; D is uncertain. The CDR3 contains 11 residues. The germline CDR1 and CDR2 sequences are LNHDA and SQIVND (reference sequence). The V end lost 2 bases, the J end lost 10 bases, and 6 bases lay between the germline ends.

This clonotype came up a few times. This CDR3 is CASSKGQGLQETQYF. CDR3 nucleotide sequence: TGTGCCAGCAGCAAAGGACAGGGCCTACAAGAGACCCAGTACTTC. V gene TRBV7-2 combines with J gene TRBJ2-5; 8 nucleotides line up with TRBD1. CDR3 length: 15 amino acids. The V and J ends lost 5 bases and 2 bases, in that order; junction bases with no gene match: 7. The germline V gene encodes CDR1 SGHTA and CDR2 FQGNSA.

There are a few counts of this clonotype. The CDR3 nucleotides read TGCAGTGCTAGAGATACTTTGCGGGGGCAGTTCTTC. This codes for CSARDTLRGQFF. The chain uses TRBV20-1 and TRBJ2-1, with TRBD2 as a possible D gene (6 bases). The CDR3 consists of 12 residues. CDR1 is DFQATT and CDR2 is SNEGSKA in the germline V gene (reference sequence). Trimming removed 0 bases at V and 12 bases at J, with 12 bases between.

The chain combines TRBV20-1 with TRBJ2-5, with 7 bases that match TRBD1. Germline CDR1 and CDR2: DFQATT and SNEGSKA (reference sequence). This CDR3 is built from 17 residues. J lost 0 bases, V lost 5 bases, and 15 bases had no gene match. Here the CDR3 reads CSAGKQKSGGYQETQYF. The CDR3 DNA reads TGCAGTGCTGGAAAACAGAAGTCAGGGGGTTACCAAGAGACCCAGTACTTC.

There are a few counts of this clonotype. This chain connects TRBV10-3 to TRBJ2-3, with a possible D match to TRBD2 (6 bases). From germline, CDR1 is ENHRY and CDR2 SYGVKD. V shed 3 bases and J shed 8 bases, with 12 bases lying between them. The CDR3 spans 13 residues. CDR3 sequence reads: CAISEGTPGTQYF. In nucleotides, the CDR3 is TGTGCCATCAGTGAAGGGACTCCAGGTACGCAGTATTTT.

This clonotype was found a few times. CDR3 loop: CASSQVSREGRYEQYF. The CDR3 DNA reads TGTGCCAGCAGCCAAGTTTCGCGGGAGGGCCGATACGAGCAGTACTTC. The genes are TRBV14 and TRBJ2-7; TRBD2 matches 9 bases. The germline V gene has CDR1 SGHDN and CDR2 FVKESK. V lost 1 base, J lost 4 bases, and 8 bases stayed unmatched. The CDR3 contains 16 residues.

J is TRBJ2-2 and V is TRBV7-9; D might be TRBD1 (6 bases). V was clipped by 8 bases and J by 1 base, with 11 bases between them. The CDR3 has 14 amino acids. Germline values: CDR1 SEHNR, CDR2 FQNEAQ (reference sequence). In DNA form, the CDR3 reads TGTGCCAGCTATCAACAGGGGAACACCGGGGAGCTGTTTTTT. Translated: CASYQQGNTGELFF.

This clonotype was seen a few times. V and J are TRBV5-1 and TRBJ2-4, with 7 bases matching TRBD1. The germline V gene has CDR1 SGHRS and CDR2 YFSETQ. The CDR3 has 13 amino acids. The V and J ends lost 4 bases and 8 bases, in that order; junction bases with no gene match: 6. CDR3 sequence reads: CASSQQGVDIQYF. The CDR3 DNA follows: TGCGCCAGCAGCCAGCAGGGGGTGGACATTCAGTACTTC.

This clonotype was counted only a few times. This sequence joins TRBV9 and TRBJ2-2; D remains unclear. CDR3 length: 14 amino acids. Between the trimmed V and J ends, which lost 0 bases and 6 bases, there was a span of 9 bases. Looked up from germline, CDR1 is SGDLS and CDR2 is YYNGEE. CDR3 bases: TGTGCCAGCAGCGTAGAGGGTACGCCCGGGGAGCTGTTTTTT. This codes for CASSVEGTPGELFF.

This clonotype was seen repeatedly, ten times or more. The rearrangement uses TRBV11-2 and TRBJ2-1, with 11 bases that match TRBD2. Germline V gives CDR1 SGHAT, CDR2 FQNNGV. There are 16 residues in the CDR3. V lost 4 bases to trimming and J lost 8 bases; unmatched junction nucleotides: 10. Here the CDR3 reads CASSWGTSGSIDEQFF. CDR3 nucleotide sequence: TGTGCCAGCAGCTGGGGAACTAGCGGGAGTATTGATGAGCAGTTCTTC.

This chain connects TRBV20-1 to TRBJ2-7; the D call may be TRBD1 or TRBD2 (5 bases each). Per germline, CDR1 DFQATT and CDR2 SNEGSKA (reference sequence). This CDR3 is 15 amino acids long. The germline V and J ends were trimmed by 0 bases and 2 bases, with 14 bases remaining between them. The CDR3 loop reads CSARDLWQGAYEQYF. As DNA, the CDR3 is TGCAGTGCTAGAGATCTCTGGCAGGGAGCCTACGAGCAGTACTTC.

The J gene is TRBJ2-2, the V gene TRBV5-6; D gene ambiguous. Germline lookup yields CDR1 SGHDT and CDR2 YYEEEE. The CDR3 is 16 residues long. Deletions cut 0 bases from V and 1 base from J, with 10 bases between. The CDR3, as DNA: TGTGCCAGCAGCTTGGATTTGGGCGTGAACACCGGGGAGCTGTTTTTT. The encoded protein is CASSLDLGVNTGELFF.

The CDR3 DNA reads as TGTGCCAGCAGCTTAGCCGGGGACCCCTCTACGGGGCAGTACTTC. Translated, it gives CASSLAGDPSTGQYF. The chain employs TRBV11-2 and TRBJ2-7; D may be TRBD1 or TRBD2 (5 bases each). The V gene's germline CDR1 is SGHAT and CDR2 FQNNGV. Deletions cut 1 base from V and 9 bases from J, with 19 bases between. CDR3 length: 15 amino acids.

The rearrangement joins TRBV11-1 to TRBJ2-7, with 12 positions matching TRBD2. Per the germline V gene, CDR1 is SGHAT and CDR2 is FQDESV (reference sequence). Unmatched junction bases numbered 5, after V lost 5 bases and J lost 3 bases. The CDR3 is made up of 15 amino acids. This CDR3 is CASSLLAGGGYEQYF. CDR3 nucleotide sequence: TGTGCCAGCAGCCTACTAGCGGGAGGCGGCTACGAGCAGTACTTC.

The table lists this clonotype with a few counts. The chain recombines TRBV7-2 with TRBJ2-1; 8 nucleotides align to TRBD2. CDR3 length: 16 residues. The germline CDR1 and CDR2 sequences are SGHTA and FQGNSA. With 5 bases clipped from V and 0 bases from J, the junction kept 6 bases outside the gene matches. The CDR3 DNA follows: TGTGCCAGCAGCCGCGACCTAGCGGGCTCCTACAATGAGCAGTTCTTC. Its translation is CASSRDLAGSYNEQFF.

This clonotype turned up a few times. The chain links TRBV27 to TRBJ2-7; 10 bases are a match to TRBD1. Losses at the gene ends were 6 bases for V and 6 bases for J; bases not matched to a gene: 11. The CDR3 consists of 15 residues. Germline-derived CDR1 and CDR2 are MNHEY and SMNVEV (reference sequence). CDR3 region: CASREAPGTGVEQYF. The CDR3 DNA follows: TGTGCCAGCAGGGAGGCCCCCGGGACAGGGGTCGAGCAGTACTTC.

The chain carries TRBV5-1 and TRBJ2-2, with D perhaps assigned TRBD1 or TRBD2 (6 bases each). In germline, CDR1 is SGHRS, CDR2 YFSETQ. With 7 bases removed from V and 6 bases from J, the gap between germline ends came to 16 bases. The CDR3 contains 14 residues. The CDR3 bases are TGCGCCAGCGCGGGACACCTTATATCCGGGGAGCTGTTTTTT. The encoded protein is CASAGHLISGELFF.

This clonotype occurred a few times. The chain links TRBV29-1 to TRBJ2-1, with a weak D call TRBD2 (6 bases). The CDR3 contains 16 residues. Germline CDR1 reads SQVTM; CDR2 reads ANQGSEA. V dropped 4 bases and J dropped 1 base, with 17 bases sitting between them. The CDR3 DNA sequence: TGCAGCGTTGTAGCGGCACGGACTCCATCCTACAATGAGCAGTTCTTC. It is translated as CSVVAARTPSYNEQFF.

This clonotype was recorded many times. V is TRBV11-2 and J is TRBJ2-7; 10 nucleotides match TRBD1. The CDR3 spans 16 residues. V shed 5 bases and J 4 bases; nucleotides not matched to a gene: 11. From germline, CDR1 is SGHAT and CDR2 FQNNGV. CDR3 nucleotides: TGTGCCAGCAGCGTCTTAGGGTGGGACAGGGGTTACGAGCAGTACTTC. Its translation is CASSVLGWDRGYEQYF.

Many counts were recorded for this clonotype. The CDR3 loop is CASRLTPGLRTYNEQFF. The CDR3 DNA is TGTGCCAGCAGACTAACCCCGGGACTCCGAACCTACAATGAGCAGTTCTTC. The chain combines TRBV12-3 or TRBV12-4 with TRBJ2-1, with a possible D match to TRBD2 (6 bases). V was trimmed by 6 bases and J by 2 bases, leaving 20 bases between them. The CDR3 has 17 residues.

The chain carries TRBV20-1 and TRBJ2-3; a weak D match, TRBD2 (5 bases). Germline V lookup: CDR1 DFQATT, CDR2 SNEGSKA (reference sequence). This CDR3 has 15 amino acids. V was shortened by 6 bases and J by 2 bases, with 18 bases between the two germline ends. CDR3 protein: CSAKQTAVSTDTQYF. CDR3 DNA sequence: TGCAGTGCCAAACAAACAGCGGTGTCCACAGATACGCAGTATTTT.

In its sample, this clonotype was seen a few times. The rearrangement joins TRBV4-3 to TRBJ2-7; TRBD1 or TRBD2 may be the D gene (6 bases each). CDR3 size: 14 residues. Germline-derived CDR1 and CDR2 are LGHNA and YSLEER. Trimming took off 0 bases at V and 6 bases at J, with 12 bases between the two ends. CDR3 protein: CASSQEGGLSEQYF. As DNA, the CDR3 is TGCGCCAGCAGCCAAGAAGGGGGGCTGAGCGAGCAGTACTTC.

The rearrangement links TRBV6-1 to TRBJ2-7; tentative D call: TRBD1 (6 bases). V lost 6 bases to trimming and J lost 1 base, with 19 bases between them. The CDR3 is 16 residues long. The germline V gene encodes CDR1 MNHNS and CDR2 SASEGT. The CDR3, as DNA: TGTGCCAGCAGGGCTAAGGTACAGGGTAGTTCCTACGAGCAGTACTTC. This codes for CASRAKVQGSSYEQYF.

This clonotype was seen a handful of times. The chain joins TRBV24-1 to TRBJ2-1; D gene unclear. V was pared by 3 bases and J by 8 bases, with 10 bases between. This CDR3 comprises 13 residues. Per the germline V gene, CDR1 is KGHDR and CDR2 is SFDVKD. The CDR3 DNA reads as TGTGCCACCAGTGATCCGCCTGATGATGAGCAGTTCTTC. Encoded protein: CATSDPPDDEQFF.

The table lists this clonotype with a few counts. This chain connects TRBV20-1 to TRBJ2-2; D unresolved. CDR1 and CDR2 from the germline V gene are DFQATT and SNEGSKA (reference sequence). Trimming cost V 3 bases and J 4 bases, with 6 bases left between them. The CDR3 contains 12 residues. Written as DNA, the CDR3 is TGCAGTGCTAGGAAGGGCACCGGGGAGCTGTTTTTT. Translating it yields CSARKGTGELFF.

The V and J genes are TRBV7-9 and TRBJ2-1, with 9 bases lining up with TRBD2. The CDR3 totals 13 residues. V gave up 8 bases and J gave up 7 bases; unmatched junction bases: 6. The germline gives CDR1 SEHNR, CDR2 FQNEAQ (reference sequence). The CDR3 protein is CASSGTSSNEQFF. The CDR3 coding sequence is TGTGCCAGCTCCGGGACTAGCTCAAATGAGCAGTTCTTC.

The J gene is TRBJ2-7, the V gene TRBV20-1; D perhaps matches TRBD1 (6 bases). The CDR3 is made up of 13 amino acids. Germline V gives CDR1 DFQATT, CDR2 SNEGSKA (reference sequence). V shed 3 bases and J shed 3 bases, with 12 bases lying between them. The DNA for the CDR3 is TGCAGTGCTAGGGGGGCGTTGGGCTACGAGCAGTACTTC. Translation gives CSARGALGYEQYF.